A selection of T cell receptor beta chains follows, all from one sample in a study of T cells expressing NK-cell markers. TCRdb reprocessed the 5' RACE reads, keeping one entry per CDR3 protein, no DNA. This table holds a few hundred thousand distinct CDR3 sequences. Sequenced material: blood T cells: a sorted CD56 or NKG2C T cell subset, CD4+ or CD8+ T cells, or bulk PBMC T cells (not recorded which). These receptors were obtained from a man aged 18-70 years in good health. The CDR3 runs from the conserved cysteine through the conserved F or W.

CASSHGGTGVITNYGYTF	18	TRBV11-2	TRBJ1-2
CASRPGANNEQFF	13	TRBV6-1	TRBJ2-1
CASSRRKRAAEAFF	14	TRBV3-1	TRBJ1-1
CSARASGDANSPLHF	15	TRBV20-1	TRBJ1-6
CASSRTRSGTYEQYF	15	TRBV12-3/TRBV12-4	TRBJ2-7
CASSYPTGNYNSPLHF	16	TRBV6-5	TRBJ1-6
CASRLAGAFSGANVLTF	17	TRBV12-3/TRBV12-4	TRBJ2-6
CASSGGGEQYF	11	TRBV7-2	TRBJ2-7
CASSDGSLYREAYEQYF	17	TRBV6-4	TRBJ2-7
CASSSGQVVNEQFF	14	TRBV6-1	TRBJ2-1
CASSSTGLETQYF	13	TRBV28	TRBJ2-5
CASSVDYFGRGTQYF	15	TRBV9	TRBJ2-3
CASSLVGSLLRTTGELFF	18	TRBV5-1	TRBJ2-2
CSASGGAKSPETQYF	15	TRBV20-1	TRBJ2-5
CASSSPGTPQYF	12	TRBV28	TRBJ2-3
CASSLPPKDTQYF	13	TRBV28	TRBJ2-3
CASSFLAGGTDTQYF	15	TRBV7-8	TRBJ2-3
CASSLRDPQWGEQYF	15	TRBV12-3/TRBV12-4	TRBJ2-7
CATSRRTSGGEQFF	14	TRBV15	TRBJ2-1
CASGSAGLAGGTDTQYF	17	TRBV12-5	TRBJ2-3
CASRETAGDNSPLHF	15	TRBV2	TRBJ1-6
CASSYSYAGAGGYTF	15	TRBV6-5	TRBJ1-2
CASSPKNRVDNSPLHF	16	TRBV21-1	TRBJ1-6
CASSRQALYGYTF	13	TRBV6-1	TRBJ1-2
CASSLDIRQGVGTEAFF	17	TRBV11-2	TRBJ1-1
CASSLAVSFTDTQYF	15	TRBV5-1	TRBJ2-3
CASSQGRRGAGNEQFF	16	TRBV3-1	TRBJ2-1
CASSLTELTQYF	12	TRBV5-6	TRBJ2-3
CASSFLTSLNSPLHF	15	TRBV5-6	TRBJ1-6
CASRTSGTGGNGYTF	15	TRBV28	TRBJ1-2
CASSPTGRGGDNEQFF	16	TRBV12-3/TRBV12-4	TRBJ2-1
CASRMGLAGGLGTQYF	16	TRBV28	TRBJ2-3
CASSFVDGVNTEAFF	15	TRBV5-1	TRBJ1-1
CASTRSGGQSRDEQYF	16	TRBV6-1	TRBJ2-7
CASSIITTGRSNQPQHF	17	TRBV19	TRBJ1-5
CASSYREGRDSPLHF	15	TRBV25-1	TRBJ1-6
CASSGTGAAYEQYF	14	TRBV18	TRBJ2-7
CASSLGQGYNEQFF	14	TRBV5-1	TRBJ2-1
CATRRSQPGTSGGNTGELFF	20	TRBV5-1	TRBJ2-2
CASSPPWVGLGANVLTF	17	TRBV18	TRBJ2-6
CASSEALRTGGPGELFF	17	TRBV2	TRBJ2-2
CASSPRGGGYQETQYF	16	TRBV12-3/TRBV12-4	TRBJ2-5
CASSPSAGGLNEQFF	15	TRBV18	TRBJ2-1
CASSETSGGGNEQFF	15	TRBV5-1	TRBJ2-1
CSARGLADSSYNEQFF	16	TRBV20-1	TRBJ2-1
CSAKRGRFPDTQYF	14	TRBV20-1	TRBJ2-3
CASTLRDEQYF	11	TRBV12-3/TRBV12-4	TRBJ2-7
CASSQDLPPASQYF	14	TRBV14	TRBJ2-3
CASSAKPGGRFPQFF	15	TRBV11-2	TRBJ2-1
CSARDATGPYEQYF	14	TRBV20-1	TRBJ2-7
CASSPNSGGNTIYF	14	TRBV7-9	TRBJ1-3